The T cell receptor beta chain under discussion was sequenced for a study of beta chain features in type 1 diabetes. Sequenced material consisted of expressed TCRB transcripts (all of the isolated RNA was reverse transcribed). Clones were read by immunoSEQ multiplex PCR, and TCRdb kept only the in-frame ones, dropping some. The table has approximately 110,000 clones, almost 40% seen once; the top ten hold around 0.07%. V lost 0 bases and J 6 bases, leaving 14 bases between the germline ends. The CDR3 contains 14 residues. Germline values: CDR1 GTSNPN, CDR2 SVGIG (reference sequence). The sequence was obtained from a woman aged 18-29 years in good health. The sample taken for sequencing was stem cell memory CD4+ T cells from blood. The rearrangement uses TRBV30 and TRBJ1-1; D possibly corresponds to TRBD1 (6 bases). This chain's CDR3 is CAWSVLRGASEAFF. The CDR3 region has the DNA TGTGCCTGGAGTGTACTCAGGGGCGCCTCTGAAGCTTTCTTT.